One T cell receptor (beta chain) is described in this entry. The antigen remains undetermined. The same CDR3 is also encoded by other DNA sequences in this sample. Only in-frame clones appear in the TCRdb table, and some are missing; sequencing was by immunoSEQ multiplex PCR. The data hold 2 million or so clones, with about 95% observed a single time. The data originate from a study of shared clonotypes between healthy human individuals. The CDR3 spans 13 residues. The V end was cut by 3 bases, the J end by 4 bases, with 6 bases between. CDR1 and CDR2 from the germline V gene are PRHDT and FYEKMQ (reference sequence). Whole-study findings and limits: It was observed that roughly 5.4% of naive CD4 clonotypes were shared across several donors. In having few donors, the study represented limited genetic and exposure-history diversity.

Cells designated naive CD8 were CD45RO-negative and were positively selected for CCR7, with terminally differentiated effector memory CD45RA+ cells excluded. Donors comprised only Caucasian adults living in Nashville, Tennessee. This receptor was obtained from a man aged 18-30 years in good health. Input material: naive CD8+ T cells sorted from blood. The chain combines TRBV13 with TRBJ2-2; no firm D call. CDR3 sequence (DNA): TGTGCCAGCAGCTTGGTCAGCACCGGGGAGCTGTTTTTT. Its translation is CASSLVSTGELFF. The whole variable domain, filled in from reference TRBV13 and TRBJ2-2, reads AAGVIQSPRHLIKEKRETATLKCYPIPRHDTVYWYQQGPGQDPQFLISFYEKMQSDKGSIPDRFSAQQFSDYHSELNMSSLELGDSALYFCASSLVSTGELFFGEGSRLTVL.